This TCR beta chain was documented in a study of radiotherapy plus CTLA-4 blockade in lung cancer. Findings and caveats of the study: In blood, TCR clones derived from the tumor expanded after radiotherapy plus ipilimumab.

Remarks on this clone: Its antigen is unidentified.

The CDR3 consists of 16 residues. Trimming removed 3 bases at V and 4 bases at J, with 17 bases between. Germline-derived CDR1 and CDR2 are SGDLS and YYNGEE. Sequencing was performed with immunoSEQ multiplex PCR; in TCRdb, only in-frame clones are kept and a portion is missing. The data contain about 57,000 clones, 70% to 85% of them singletons. The V gene is TRBV9, the J gene TRBJ2-1; a weak D match, TRBD2 (5 bases). This sequence was found in a human donor with non-small cell lung cancer who had a complete response to radiotherapy plus ipilimumab. The sample here was peripheral blood, taken from a patient treated with radiotherapy plus ipilimumab. CDR3: CASSELKEVGYNEQFF. For the CDR3, the DNA is TGTGCCAGCAGCGAGTTAAAGGAGGTTGGTTACAATGAGCAGTTCTTC.